This T cell receptor beta chain was sequenced for a study of human T cells and chemical hapten exposure. Overall study findings and caveats: Patch test score was positively correlated with the counts of TCRs that had expanded at PT1.

V lost 3 bases, J lost 1 base, and 13 bases lay in between. The CDR3 runs to 15 residues. Germline V CDR1 and CDR2: SGHRS, YFSETQ. This clonotype showed up just a few times. Its antigen is undetermined. The time point was: patch test 2, 6 weeks after DPC sensitization. As for treatment: therapeutic diphenylcyclopropenone sensitization with weekly scalp DPC. Blood collection took place prior to placing each patch test. Total RNA was extracted from unfractionated whole blood. Each CDR3 protein is one row after TCRdb ran MiXCR on the RACE reads. The table lists approximately 350,000 distinct CDR3 sequences, about 6.9% of them singletons.

The origin of this receptor is a woman under 30 with alopecia areata. Some clones in this sample may be carry-over from other donors' samples. This material consisted of whole blood, taken in connection with sensitization to the hapten diphenylcyclopropenone (DPC). The V gene is TRBV5-1, the J gene TRBJ1-1; D is undetermined. CDR3 in DNA: TGCGCCAGCAGCTCGTGGATGAGACAGAACACTGAAGCTTTCTTT. This gives the protein CASSSWMRQNTEAFF.